This T cell receptor (beta chain) is drawn from a study of T cell repertoires in cytomegalovirus infection. Study context: It was recently identified HLA-C-restricted and well-studied HLA-B-restricted CMV epitopes that the study used. Both CMV infection and a matching HLA type were indicated by public TCR beta signatures.

Germline CDR1 MNHNY, CDR2 SVGAGI (reference sequence). Trimming stripped 6 bases from V and 0 bases from J, with 14 bases between. The CDR3 length is 15 residues. Details on this clonotype: Antigen specificity is unknown.

TCRdb redid the calling of the reads with MiXCR, one entry per CDR3 protein. The sample lists fewer than 1,000,000 distinct CDR3 sequences; approximately 32% were seen once. General study findings and limits: Totalled public TCR beta family frequency picked out people who carried CMV plus the relevant HLA.

This receptor was identified in a human donor in good health (CMV status not recorded). Some clones in this sample may be carry-over from other donors' samples. The sample in question was cultured CD8+ T cells from PBMCs, obtained from culture after CMV antigen stimulation. The V gene is TRBV6-6, the J gene TRBJ1-1, with D perhaps TRBD1 (6 bases). The CDR3 reads CASRLQGRLNTEAFF. As DNA, the CDR3 is TGTGCCAGCAGATTACAGGGACGGTTGAACACTGAAGCTTTCTTT.